Listed here are 17 T cell receptor beta chains from one sample, sequenced in a study of blood T cell repertoires in COVID-19. Clones were sequenced by immunoSEQ multiplex PCR, and TCRdb holds only the in-frame ones, with some missing. The sample includes more than 70,000 clones, around nine tenths of them seen just once. What was sequenced was peripheral blood. Receptor source: a middle-aged man with active COVID-19.

The rearrangement uses TRBV4-3 and TRBJ2-7; D might be TRBD1 (6 bases). The V end lost 0 bases, the J end lost 0 bases, and 9 bases lay between the germline ends. This CDR3 comprises 15 residues. From germline, CDR1 is LGHNA and CDR2 YSLEER. In nucleotides, the CDR3 is TGCGCCAGCAGCCAAGAAACAGGGAGCTCCTACGAGCAGTACTTC. Translation gives CASSQETGSSYEQYF.

The genes are TRBV7-9 and TRBJ1-6; 8 bases fit TRBD1. CDR3 length equals 14 residues. The V gene end was trimmed by 5 bases and the J gene end by 10 bases; junction bases not matched to a gene: 7. Germline V CDR1 and CDR2: SEHNR, FQNEAQ (reference sequence). CDR3 amino acids: CASSPGTGGSPLHF. The CDR3 nucleotides are TGTGCCAGCAGCCCAGGGACAGGCGGATCACCCCTCCACTTT.

The chain couples TRBV7-2 to TRBJ2-4; the D gene is possibly TRBD1 (5 bases). Germline V gives CDR1 SGHTA, CDR2 FQGNSA. The CDR3 extends over 14 amino acids. The V end was cut by 1 base, the J end by 8 bases, with 12 bases between. For the CDR3, the DNA is TGTGCCAGCAGCTTAGAGCTGTTAGGGGACATTCAGTACTTC. Its protein is CASSLELLGDIQYF.

V gene TRBV1 combines with J gene TRBJ2-2; no DNA check was done on the table's D call, TRBD1. TRBV1 is a pseudogene. This CDR3 is built from 16 residues. CDR3 sequence: CTSSQSGQGYTGELFF. CDR3 nucleotides: TGCACCAGCAGCCAGTCTGGACAGGGGTACACCGGGGAGCTGTTTTTT.

This sequence joins TRBV7-8 and TRBJ1-1; D not certain. The germline V and J ends were trimmed by 5 bases and 2 bases, with 12 bases remaining between them. The CDR3 runs 14 residues. The germline V gene has CDR1 SGHVS and CDR2 FQNEAQ. The CDR3 DNA follows: TGTGCCAGCAGCCCAAGAGAAACTAACACTGAAGCTTTCTTT. Translated: CASSPRETNTEAFF.

V usage is TRBV6-5 and J usage is TRBJ2-2; no clear D gene. This CDR3 has 15 amino acids. V shed 4 bases and J shed 0 bases, with 9 bases lying between them. CDR1 is MNHEY and CDR2 is SVGAGI in the germline V gene. CDR3 DNA sequence: TGTGCCAGCAGTTTTAGCCGCACGAACACCGGGGAGCTGTTTTTT. It codes for CASSFSRTNTGELFF.

The chain carries TRBV7-2 and TRBJ2-1, with D possibly matching TRBD2 (6 bases). The V gene lost 5 bases and the J gene lost 7 bases, with 21 bases spanning the gap. Germline V CDR1 and CDR2: SGHTA, FQGNSA. The CDR3 spans 16 residues. The CDR3 bases are TGTGCCAGCAGCGCCTTTGAGTTGGGGGGACGGAATGAGCAGTTCTTC. It encodes CASSAFELGGRNEQFF.

The chain recombines TRBV7-2 with TRBJ2-7; tentatively, D is TRBD2 (6 bases). Germline CDR1 and CDR2: SGHTA and FQGNSA. V was clipped by 5 bases and J by 0 bases, with 14 bases between them. This CDR3 contains 15 residues. In nucleotides, the CDR3 is TGTGCCAGCAGCATGGGGACTCTGAGCTCCTACGAGCAGTACTTC. It specifies CASSMGTLSSYEQYF.

V usage is TRBV6-5 and J usage is TRBJ2-1; D remains unclear. There are 15 residues in the CDR3. V lost 10 bases and J 10 bases, leaving 26 bases between the germline ends. In germline, CDR1 is MNHEY, CDR2 SVGAGI. The CDR3 DNA is TGTGCCAACCCCGCCCTGTCGTTGTTGAGAGGCGAGCAGTTCTTC. Translating it yields CANPALSLLRGEQFF.

The chain uses TRBV13 and TRBJ1-6; D may be TRBD1 (5 bases). The CDR3 contains 14 residues. CDR1 is PRHDT, CDR2 FYEKMQ, per germline (reference sequence). Trimming pared 4 bases from V and 9 bases from J, leaving 13 bases between. CDR3 sequence (DNA): TGTGCCAGCAGCTCCAGGGTAGGTGGTTCACCCCTCCACTTT. Translating gives CASSSRVGGSPLHF.

The V and J genes are TRBV9 and TRBJ2-1; TRBD1 matches 7 bases. This CDR3 contains 15 residues. The ends lost 3 bases at V and 3 bases at J; junction bases unmatched: 6. CDR1 SGDLS and CDR2 YYNGEE come from the germline V gene. This CDR3 is CASSARGWDYNEQFF. DNA of the CDR3: TGTGCCAGCAGCGCCAGGGGGTGGGACTACAATGAGCAGTTCTTC.

This clone was seen just once. The V gene is TRBV28, the J gene TRBJ2-7; TRBD1 matches 8 bases. Germline values: CDR1 MDHEN, CDR2 SYDVKM. V gave up 3 bases and J gave up 2 bases; unmatched junction bases: 3. The CDR3 spans 14 residues. CDR3 protein: CASSLSRGPYEQYF. Written as DNA, the CDR3 is TGTGCCAGCAGTTTGTCCAGGGGGCCCTACGAGCAGTACTTC. The variable domain in full, completed from reference TRBV28 and TRBJ2-7, reads DVKVTQSSRYLVKRTGEKVFLECVQDMDHENMFWYRQDPGLGLRLIYFSYDVKMKEKGDIPEGYSVSREKKERFSLILESASTNQTSMYLCASSLSRGPYEQYFGPGTRLTVT.

The chain recombines TRBV5-1 with TRBJ1-1; the D is unclear. The V gene lost 4 bases and the J gene lost 0 bases, with 13 bases spanning the gap. Looked up from germline, CDR1 is SGHRS and CDR2 is YFSETQ. This CDR3 has 15 amino acids. DNA for the CDR3: TGCGCCAGCAGCCCCACGAGGGATATGAACACTGAAGCTTTCTTT. Protein: CASSPTRDMNTEAFF.

The chain combines TRBV7-3 with TRBJ2-7, with 8 bases matching TRBD1. The CDR3 covers 15 residues. Germline assignment: CDR1 SGHTA and CDR2 FQGTGA. V shed 5 bases, J shed 2 bases, and the junction held 8 bases outside the gene matches. In DNA form, the CDR3 reads TGTGCCAGCAGCATCGGACAGGGCACCCCCTACGAGCAGTACTTC. Translated: CASSIGQGTPYEQYF.

This clone was seen a single time. The chain carries TRBV7-3 and TRBJ2-1, with TRBD1 as a possible D gene (5 bases). V was pared by 1 base and J by 5 bases, with 15 bases between. The CDR3 sequence is 16 residues long. Looked up from germline, CDR1 is SGHTA and CDR2 is FQGTGA. DNA for the CDR3: TGTGCCAGCAGCTTAAATCTAAGGGGTCTTAACAATGAGCAGTTCTTC. The encoded protein is CASSLNLRGLNNEQFF.

The chain couples TRBV9 to TRBJ1-1; D may be TRBD1 (5 bases). This CDR3 is built from 15 residues. CDR1 and CDR2 from the germline V gene are SGDLS and YYNGEE. Trimming shortened V by 0 bases and J by 0 bases, and 9 bases separated the two germline ends. DNA of the CDR3: TGTGCCAGCAGCGTAGCTCCAGGGCTGAACACTGAAGCTTTCTTT. Amino acid sequence: CASSVAPGLNTEAFF.

The V and J genes are TRBV5-1 and TRBJ2-3; 9 nucleotides match TRBD2. CDR3 size: 14 residues. The V gene end was trimmed by 7 bases and the J gene end by 0 bases; junction bases not matched to a gene: 3. CDR1 SGHRS and CDR2 YFSETQ come from the germline V gene. Here the CDR3 DNA reads TGCGCCAGCCGGACTAGCGAAAGCACAGATACGCAGTATTTT. This codes for CASRTSESTDTQYF. Combining the CDR3 with reference TRBV5-1 and TRBJ2-3 gives the whole variable domain KAGVTQTPRYLIKTRGQQVTLSCSPISGHRSVSWYQQTPGQGLQFLFEYFSETQRNKGNFPGRFSGRQFSNSRSEMNVSTLELGDSALYLCASRTSESTDTQYFGPGTRLTVL.